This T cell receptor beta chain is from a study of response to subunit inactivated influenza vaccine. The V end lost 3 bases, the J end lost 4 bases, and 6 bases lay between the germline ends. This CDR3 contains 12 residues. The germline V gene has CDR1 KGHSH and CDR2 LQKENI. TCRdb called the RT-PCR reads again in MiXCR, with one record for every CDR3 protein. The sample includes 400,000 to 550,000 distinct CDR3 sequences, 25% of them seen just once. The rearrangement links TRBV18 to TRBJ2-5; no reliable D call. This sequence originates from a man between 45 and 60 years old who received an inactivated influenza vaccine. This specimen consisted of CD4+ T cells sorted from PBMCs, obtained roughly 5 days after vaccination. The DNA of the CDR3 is TGTGCCAGCTCACCTTTCAGAGAGACCCAGTACTTC. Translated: CASSPFRETQYF.